This T cell receptor (beta chain) was retrieved from a study of blood T cell repertoires in COVID-19. Background on the study: Some COVID-19 samples were acute and others convalescent; all came from the United States, Italy and Spain. T cells, B-cell-depleted T cells, or PBMCs provided the cDNA or gDNA that served as material.

Produced via immunoSEQ multiplex PCR; TCRdb's table is partial and in-frame only. The sample holds approximately 480,000 clones, roughly nine tenths seen once. This TCR derives from a man aged 18 to 30 with COVID-19, enrolled during active disease. Input material: peripheral blood.

The CDR3 region is CASSLGGDSGDFTDTQYF. DNA of the CDR3: TGTGCCAGCAGTTTAGGGGGTGATAGCGGGGATTTCACAGATACGCAGTATTTT. This chain links TRBV27 with TRBJ2-3; 8 positions agree with TRBD2. Germline V gene data show CDR1 as MNHEY and CDR2 as SMNVEV (reference sequence). The V and J ends lost 2 bases and 2 bases, in that order; junction bases with no gene match: 12. This CDR3 has 18 residues.